This is a list of T cell receptor beta chains from one sample in a study of response to subunit inactivated influenza vaccine. TCRdb itself ran the RT-PCR reads through MiXCR, one entry per CDR3 protein. The sample lists roughly 760,000 distinct CDR3 sequences, 20% to 25% occurring once. Sequencing was performed on PBMCs from blood, taken around 5 days after vaccination. The receptor source for this set is a man aged 50 to 59 who received an inactivated influenza vaccine. CDR3s include the opening cysteine and the closing phenylalanine or tryptophan. The D gene is left open where the match is weak. Rows may omit the clone size; those that give it use once, few, many or a size class.

CDR3 length,D gene,V gene,clone size,J gene,CDR3 DNA,CDR3 protein
13,TRBD1,TRBV12-3/TRBV12-4,few,TRBJ2-7,TGTGCCAGCACCGGACAGGTTTTCTACGAGCAGTACTTC,CASTGQVFYEQYF
14,.,TRBV11-2,few,TRBJ2-3,TGTGCCAGCAGCGCGGGACTGAGCACAGATACGCAGTATTTT,CASSAGLSTDTQYF
15,.,TRBV13,.,TRBJ2-7,TGTGCCAGCAGCTCCTTTGGGGGCGGCTCCTACGAGCAGTACTTC,CASSSFGGGSYEQYF
15,.,TRBV11-2,.,TRBJ2-7,TGTGCCAGCAGCTTACCGAGAAGGGGGACCTACGAGCAGTACTTC,CASSLPRRGTYEQYF
16,TRBD2,TRBV12-3/TRBV12-4,.,TRBJ2-5,TGTGCCAGCAGTTCGAGTAGGGGACTAGCGGAAGAGACCCAGTACTTC,CASSSSRGLAEETQYF
14,.,TRBV28,few,TRBJ2-1,TGTGCCAGCAGAAAAGTCGGGTTATGGGATGAGCAGTTCTTC,CASRKVGLWDEQFF
16,TRBD2,TRBV18,.,TRBJ2-1,TGTGCCAGCTCACCACTTTCCCTAGCGGGAGCGAATGAGCAGTTCTTC,CASSPLSLAGANEQFF
14,.,TRBV11-2,.,TRBJ2-7,TGTGCCTCATTAGGGGGTAAAGCCTCCTACGAGCAGTACTTC,CASLGGKASYEQYF
13,.,TRBV12-3/TRBV12-4,.,TRBJ2-1,TGTGCCAGCAGTTTGAACGTAGCCGACCCGCAGTTCTTC,CASSLNVADPQFF
14,TRBD2,TRBV12-3/TRBV12-4,.,TRBJ2-7,TGTGCCAGCAGTTGGAGGCCGGGGGGCTACGAGCAGTACTTC,CASSWRPGGYEQYF
14,.,TRBV5-1,.,TRBJ2-7,TGCGCCAGCAGCTTGGCATTAGGCACCTACGAGCAGTACTTC,CASSLALGTYEQYF
13,TRBD1,TRBV24-1,.,TRBJ1-2,TGTGCCACATCACGGGACAGGGACTATGGCTACACCTTC,CATSRDRDYGYTF
14,TRBD1,TRBV12-3/TRBV12-4,few,TRBJ2-1,TGTGCCAGCAGTCACCGGGACAGGGGAGATGAGCAGTTCTTC,CASSHRDRGDEQFF
15,TRBD2,TRBV4-3,.,TRBJ2-7,TGCGCCAGCAGCCAAGTTCTTAGCGGGACCTACGAGCAGTACTTC,CASSQVLSGTYEQYF
15,TRBD1,TRBV5-1,few,TRBJ2-5,TGCGCCAGCAGTCCCGGGACAGGGGTCGGAGAGACCCAGTACTTC,CASSPGTGVGETQYF
15,TRBD2,TRBV30,.,TRBJ2-1,TGTGCCTGGAGTTCCGCGGGAGTCGGGGGCAATGAGCAGTTCTTC,CAWSSAGVGGNEQFF
18,.,TRBV6-4,many,TRBJ2-1,TGTGCCAGCAGTGACCGAAATAGCACAGAACCAAACTACAATGAGCAGTTCTTC,CASSDRNSTEPNYNEQFF
15,TRBD2,TRBV12-3/TRBV12-4,few,TRBJ2-7,TGTGCCAGCAGTTTACCCGGGGGGGCTATGTACGAGCAGTACTTC,CASSLPGGAMYEQYF
12,TRBD2,TRBV20-1,many,TRBJ2-5,TGCAGTGCTTGGGGACTACAAGAGACCCAGTACTTC,CSAWGLQETQYF
14,TRBD1,TRBV3-1,.,TRBJ1-1,TGTGCCAGCAGCCACAGGACAGGGGGCACTGAAGCTTTCTTT,CASSHRTGGTEAFF
15,TRBD2,TRBV20-1,.,TRBJ2-7,TGCAGTGCTAGTCAAGCGGGGGAAGAGATCTACGAGCAGTACTTC,CSASQAGEEIYEQYF
13,.,TRBV11-2,few,TRBJ2-4,TGTGCCAGCAGCTTTACGGGGTCGGACATTCAGTACTTC,CASSFTGSDIQYF
14,TRBD2,TRBV4-1,once,TRBJ2-7,TGCGCCAGCAGTTTGGGCGGGGGGGCCGACGAGCAGTACTTC,CASSLGGGADEQYF
11,.,TRBV20-1,many,TRBJ2-7,TGCAGTGCTAGAGATAAGGGTGAGCAGTACTTC,CSARDKGEQYF
16,TRBD2,TRBV9,few,TRBJ2-1,TGTGCCAGCAGCGCCACCGGGAGGTCCCCCGACAATGAGCAGTTCTTC,CASSATGRSPDNEQFF
12,.,TRBV6-1,once,TRBJ2-7,TGTGCCAGCAGTGACAGCTCGTCCGAGCAGTACTTC,CASSDSSSEQYF
13,.,TRBV7-9,few,TRBJ2-7,TGTGCCAGCAGCTTACAAGTTACCTACGAGCAGTACTTC,CASSLQVTYEQYF